Included here is one TCR beta chain sequence, with context. The sample has other DNA sequences that encode this CDR3 too. The germline V gene encodes CDR1 MNHEY and CDR2 SVGAGI. The CDR3 spans 11 residues. Trimming took off 2 bases at V and 8 bases at J, with 6 bases between the two ends. The data stem from a study of blood T cell repertoires in COVID-19. Study overall: T cells, B-cell-depleted T cells, or PBMCs provided the cDNA or gDNA that served as material.

Under the authors' procedure: Estimates of nucleated cell counts were drawn from the amplification of reference gene primers. Sequenced by immunoSEQ multiplex PCR; TCRdb stores in-frame clones only, minus some. That table supplies the V and J calls and clone size; D and trimming were determined from the DNA. This table has about 220,000 clones, 82% appearing once. Source material: peripheral blood. This clonotype was sampled from an elderly woman with acute or convalescent COVID-19. J is TRBJ1-1 and V is TRBV6-5; weak D call: TRBD1 (5 bases). The CDR3 loop reads CASSYDREAFF. CDR3 in DNA: TGTGCCAGCAGTTACGACAGAGAAGCTTTCTTT.